Presented here are 15 T cell receptor beta chains from one specimen sequenced in a study of blood T cell repertoires in COVID-19. TCRdb's table, derived via immunoSEQ multiplex PCR, lists solely in-frame clones and lacks some. Here the sample spans about 120,000 clones, roughly 87% being singletons. What was sequenced was peripheral blood. The source is a human donor in a cohort sampled during active COVID-19.

The rearrangement joins TRBV5-8 to TRBJ1-4, with D tentatively TRBD1 (6 bases). The CDR3 has 15 residues. V was pared by 9 bases and J by 0 bases, with 15 bases between. Per germline, CDR1 SGHTS and CDR2 YDEGEE. The CDR3 nucleotides are TGTGCCACCAGACAGGAGATGGCAACTAATGAAAAACTGTTTTTT. Its protein is CATRQEMATNEKLFF.

Here the CDR3 DNA reads TGCAGTGCTAGTTTGTCTAGCGGAAGCTCCTACAATGAGCAGTTCTTC. Protein sequence: CSASLSSGSSYNEQFF. V is TRBV20-1 and J is TRBJ2-1, with 7 bases that match TRBD2. Looked up from germline, CDR1 is DFQATT and CDR2 is SNEGSKA (reference sequence). CDR3 length: 16 amino acids. V shed 3 bases, J shed 0 bases, and the junction held 8 bases outside the gene matches.

This sequence joins TRBV15 and TRBJ1-5; a possible D gene is TRBD1 (5 bases). With 0 bases removed from V and 3 bases from J, the gap between germline ends came to 9 bases. The CDR3 runs 15 residues. Germline-derived CDR1 and CDR2 are LNHNV and YYDKDF (reference sequence). CDR3 loop: CATSRDVTVNQPQHF. CDR3 coding DNA: TGTGCCACCAGCAGAGATGTGACAGTCAATCAGCCCCAGCATTTT. The complete variable domain, with remaining parts taken from reference TRBV15 and TRBJ1-5, reads DAMVIQNPRYQVTQFGKPVTLSCSQTLNHNVMYWYQQKSSQAPKLLFHYYDKDFNNEADTPDNFQSRRPNTSFCFLDIRSPGLGDTAMYLCATSRDVTVNQPQHFGDGTRLSIL.

The CDR3 bases are TGTGCTAGTGGTTTGGTAGGGTTCTCGCGGGGGGGCTTGGAGACCCAGTACTTC. Its translation: CASGLVGFSRGGLETQYF. The chain joins TRBV12-5 to TRBJ2-5, with 9 nucleotides matching TRBD2. Trimming took 0 bases from V and 5 from J; bases not matched to a gene: 13. The CDR3 length is 18 residues. Germline lookup yields CDR1 LGHNT and CDR2 FRNRAP. Using reference TRBV12-5 and TRBJ2-5 for the parts outside the CDR3, the full variable domain is DARVTQTPRHKVTEMGQEVTMRCQPILGHNTVFWYRQTMMQGLELLAYFRNRAPLDDSGMPKDRFSAEMPDATLATLKIQPSEPRDSAVYFCASGLVGFSRGGLETQYFGPGTRLLVL.

V gene TRBV19 combines with J gene TRBJ2-7, with 12 bases aligning to TRBD2. The CDR3 runs to 15 residues. The J segment lost 1 base and the V segment lost 6 bases, leaving 4 bases of the junction unmatched. Germline V gene lookup returns CDR1 LNHDA and CDR2 SQIVND (reference sequence). CDR3 nucleotide sequence: TGTGCCAGTAGCTTCGGGACTAGCGGGTCCTACGAGCAGTACTTC. Translated, it gives CASSFGTSGSYEQYF.

The rearrangement links TRBV10-2 to TRBJ1-6; D perhaps matches TRBD1 (6 bases). Germline V gives CDR1 WSHSY, CDR2 SAAADI. Trimming cost V 5 bases and J 5 bases, with 16 bases left between them. This CDR3 has 16 amino acids. The CDR3: CASSIRGTLDNSPLHF. The CDR3 DNA is TGCGCCAGCAGTATCCGAGGGACACTGGATAATTCACCCCTCCACTTT.

The chain has TRBV9 and TRBJ1-2; unclear D gene. The CDR3 is made up of 14 amino acids. The V end was cut by 1 base, the J end by 2 bases, with 9 bases between. CDR1 is SGDLS, CDR2 YYNGEE, per germline. For the CDR3, the DNA is TGTGCCAGCAGCGTATACAGAGAGAACTATGGCTACACCTTC. This gives the protein CASSVYRENYGYTF.

The rearrangement links TRBV7-2 to TRBJ2-1; no definite D call. Germline loops: CDR1 SGHTA, CDR2 FQGNSA. The CDR3 runs 15 residues. V was cut by 5 bases and J by 6 bases, with 17 bases left in between. The CDR3 is CASSLTRFGINEQFF. The CDR3 coding sequence is TGTGCCAGCAGCCTGACACGATTCGGAATCAATGAGCAGTTCTTC.

The chain recombines TRBV9 with TRBJ2-2, with 8 bases matching TRBD2. Germline lookup yields CDR1 SGDLS and CDR2 YYNGEE. With 0 bases clipped from V and 2 bases from J, the junction kept 3 bases outside the gene matches. The CDR3 covers 16 residues. The CDR3 reads CASSVGREGNTGELFF. The CDR3 bases are TGTGCCAGCAGCGTAGGTCGGGAGGGAAACACCGGGGAGCTGTTTTTT.

The V and J genes are TRBV5-1 and TRBJ2-1; TRBD2 agrees at 8 bases. The CDR3 sequence is 15 residues long. The germline V gene has CDR1 SGHRS and CDR2 YFSETQ. The V and J ends lost 4 bases and 7 bases, in that order; junction bases with no gene match: 10. The CDR3 DNA is TGCGCCAGCAGCACTAGCGGTCGGCCGGGGAATGAGCAGTTCTTC. Translation: CASSTSGRPGNEQFF. Complete variable domain (other parts from reference TRBV5-1 and TRBJ2-1): KAGVTQTPRYLIKTRGQQVTLSCSPISGHRSVSWYQQTPGQGLQFLFEYFSETQRNKGNFPGRFSGRQFSNSRSEMNVSTLELGDSALYLCASSTSGRPGNEQFFGPGTRLTVL.

The sample holds a few counts of this clone. The chain has TRBV20-1 and TRBJ2-2; D is uncertain. This CDR3 spans 15 amino acids. Germline-derived CDR1 and CDR2 are DFQATT and SNEGSKA (reference sequence). The V end lost 3 bases, the J end lost 4 bases, and 15 bases lay between the germline ends. CDR3 coding DNA: TGCAGTGCTAGTTTGGGTCAGGAAAGCACCGGGGAGCTGTTTTTT. This gives the protein CSASLGQESTGELFF.

The chain is built from TRBV9 and TRBJ2-1, with a weak D call TRBD2 (6 bases). The CDR3 runs to 14 residues. CDR1 SGDLS and CDR2 YYNGEE come from the germline V gene. Trimming left V 0 bases short and J 3 bases short, with 7 bases between. CDR3 DNA sequence: TGTGCCAGCAGCGTAGCGGGAGTCTACAATGAGCAGTTCTTC. Its translation: CASSVAGVYNEQFF.

The rearrangement uses TRBV19 and TRBJ1-4; D is possibly TRBD1 (5 bases). The V gene lost 6 bases and the J gene lost 8 bases, with 16 bases spanning the gap. The CDR3 totals 14 residues. Germline-derived CDR1 and CDR2 are LNHDA and SQIVND (reference sequence). The CDR3 loop reads CASSRVQVGEKLFF. The CDR3 DNA reads TGTGCCAGTAGCAGGGTACAGGTTGGCGAAAAACTGTTTTTT.

The chain joins TRBV7-9 to TRBJ2-3, with TRBD2 matching 10 bases. The CDR3 extends over 15 amino acids. The J segment lost 2 bases and the V segment lost 10 bases, leaving 9 bases of the junction unmatched. Germline CDR1 SEHNR, CDR2 FQNEAQ (reference sequence). The DNA for the CDR3 is TGTGCCACCCTTTTGACTAGCGGGTCCACAGATACGCAGTATTTT. Residues: CATLLTSGSTDTQYF. Combining the CDR3 with reference TRBV7-9 and TRBJ2-3 gives the whole variable domain DTGVSQNPRHKITKRGQNVTFRCDPISEHNRLYWYRQTLGQGPEFLTYFQNEAQLEKSRLLSDRFSAERPKGSFSTLEIQRTEQGDSAMYLCATLLTSGSTDTQYFGPGTRLTVL.

This clone was seen a single time. The gene calls are TRBV5-1 and TRBJ1-1, with 9 bases aligning to TRBD1. There are 14 residues in the CDR3. V lost 4 bases and J lost 11; bases outside the gene matches: 12. Germline assignment: CDR1 SGHRS and CDR2 YFSETQ. The CDR3 is CASSPRDRVMWAFF. Here the CDR3 DNA reads TGCGCCAGCAGCCCCCGGGACAGGGTAATGTGGGCTTTCTTT.